The rows below give T cell receptor beta chains drawn from one sample of a study of shared clonotypes between healthy human individuals. Produced via immunoSEQ multiplex PCR; TCRdb's table is partial and in-frame only. There are some 1,900,000 clones in the sample; approximately 94% occur only once, and less than 1.5% lies in the top ten. The sequenced sample was naive CD8+ T cells sorted from blood. All receptors derive from a man between 18 and 29 years old in good health. The CDR3 runs from the conserved cysteine through the conserved F or W. D genes are given only for firm matches. For some rows the clone size is stated as once, few or many, or as a class when expanded; others skip it.

j_call,d_call,clone_size,v_call,cdr3_nt,cdr3_aa
TRBJ2-7,NA,NA,TRBV4-1,TGCGCCAGCAGCCAAGCCCCAGGGGTTGTGTACGAGCAGTACTTC,CASSQAPGVVYEQYF
TRBJ1-2,TRBD1,once,TRBV29-1,TGCAGCGCTACAGGGGGCTCGTACTATGGCTACACCTTC,CSATGGSYYGYTF
TRBJ2-7,NA,NA,TRBV6-6,TGTGCCAGCAGTGACAACTACGAGCAGTACTTC,CASSDNYEQYF
TRBJ2-7,NA,NA,TRBV16,TGTGCCAGCAGCCAATTGGGGGAGCAGTACTTC,CASSQLGEQYF
TRBJ1-1,NA,NA,TRBV9,TGTGCCAGCAGCCACGGGCCCGGGGGCACTGAAGCTTTCTTT,CASSHGPGGTEAFF
TRBJ2-6,NA,NA,TRBV15,TGTGCCACCAGCAGAGATCTCGGGGGTGCTGGGGCCAACGTCCTGACTTTC,CATSRDLGGAGANVLTF
TRBJ1-1,NA,NA,TRBV30,TGTGCCTGTCAGATTACTAACACTGAAGCTTTCTTT,CACQITNTEAFF
TRBJ1-2,NA,NA,TRBV5-6,TGTGCCAGCAACGTCGGGGCGGCCGGTAACTATGGCTACACCTTC,CASNVGAAGNYGYTF
TRBJ2-1,TRBD2,once,TRBV27,TGTGCCAGCAAAGCGGGGCATTGGGGTGAGCAGTTCTTC,CASKAGHWGEQFF
TRBJ2-7,NA,NA,TRBV9,TGTGCCAGCAGCCCGCGGGGTCTGGACGAGCAGTACTTC,CASSPRGLDEQYF
TRBJ2-6,TRBD1,NA,TRBV9,TGTGCCAGCAGCGTAGCGTTCGGGGACAGCTCTGGGGCCAACGTCCTGACTTTC,CASSVAFGDSSGANVLTF
TRBJ2-5,TRBD2,NA,TRBV27,TGTGCCAGCAGACTAGCGGGGGGACAAGAGACCCAGTACTTC,CASRLAGGQETQYF
TRBJ2-4,TRBD1,NA,TRBV7-2,TGTGCCAGCAGCTATACAGGGGGCGCGGGCAAAAACATTCAGTACTTC,CASSYTGGAGKNIQYF
TRBJ1-1,NA,NA,TRBV15,TGTGCCACCAGCAGAGGCGAAGGCGAAGCTTTCTTT,CATSRGEGEAFF
TRBJ2-5,TRBD2,NA,TRBV4-3,TGCGCCAGCAGCCAAGTGGCGGGAGGGGAAGAGACCCAGTACTTC,CASSQVAGGEETQYF
TRBJ2-7,NA,NA,TRBV5-1,TGCGCCAGCAGCTCAGGGACGGACTCCTACGAGCAGTACTTC,CASSSGTDSYEQYF
TRBJ2-2,NA,NA,TRBV30,TGTGCCTGGTGCCTGGGTCCCGCGGCCACCGGGGAGCTGTTTTTT,CAWCLGPAATGELFF
TRBJ1-6,NA,NA,TRBV5-5,TGTGCCAGCAGCTTGGGTGGGTATGATTCACCCCTCCACTTT,CASSLGGYDSPLHF
TRBJ2-7,TRBD1,NA,TRBV9,TGTGCCAGCAGCTCCCGGACAGGATACGAGCAGTACTTC,CASSSRTGYEQYF
TRBJ2-7,TRBD2,NA,TRBV7-2,TGTGCCAGCAGCTTAGTGGGTCTAGCGGGAGGGTCCTACGAGCAGTACTTC,CASSLVGLAGGSYEQYF
TRBJ1-3,NA,NA,TRBV11-2,TGTGCCAGCAGCTTAGGTGGAGGGGAAGTACTTGGAAACACCATATATTTT,CASSLGGGEVLGNTIYF
TRBJ2-6,NA,NA,TRBV7-9,TGTGCCAGCAGCTTAGCTACGGTCCCTGGGGCCAACGTCCTGACTTTC,CASSLATVPGANVLTF
TRBJ1-1,NA,NA,TRBV29-1,TGCAGCGTCACACGGGGCACTGAAGCTTTCTTT,CSVTRGTEAFF
TRBJ1-6,TRBD1,NA,TRBV27,TGTGCCAGCAGGAAACAGGGGTCCCCCTATAATTCACCCCTCCACTTT,CASRKQGSPYNSPLHF
TRBJ2-1,NA,once,TRBV14,TGTGCCAGCAGCTGGACGGGGGTTGAGCAGTTCTTC,CASSWTGVEQFF
TRBJ2-3,TRBD1,NA,TRBV4-2,TGTGCCAGCAGCCAAGACCCAGGGGGCGGCACAGATACGCAGTATTTT,CASSQDPGGGTDTQYF
TRBJ2-1,NA,NA,TRBV7-9,TGTGCCAGCAGCTTGACTACGGGACCCTACAATGAGCAGTTCTTC,CASSLTTGPYNEQFF
TRBJ2-5,TRBD1,NA,TRBV18,TGTGCCAGCTCACCTGGGCAGGGGGCGTGGGAGACCCAGTACTTC,CASSPGQGAWETQYF
TRBJ1-3,NA,few,TRBV6-1,TGTGCCAGCAGTGATGCGTGGAGCTCTGGAAACACCATATATTTT,CASSDAWSSGNTIYF
TRBJ2-5,NA,few,TRBV27,TGTGCCAGCAGTTTAGGAGGAGAAGAGACCCAGTACTTC,CASSLGGEETQYF